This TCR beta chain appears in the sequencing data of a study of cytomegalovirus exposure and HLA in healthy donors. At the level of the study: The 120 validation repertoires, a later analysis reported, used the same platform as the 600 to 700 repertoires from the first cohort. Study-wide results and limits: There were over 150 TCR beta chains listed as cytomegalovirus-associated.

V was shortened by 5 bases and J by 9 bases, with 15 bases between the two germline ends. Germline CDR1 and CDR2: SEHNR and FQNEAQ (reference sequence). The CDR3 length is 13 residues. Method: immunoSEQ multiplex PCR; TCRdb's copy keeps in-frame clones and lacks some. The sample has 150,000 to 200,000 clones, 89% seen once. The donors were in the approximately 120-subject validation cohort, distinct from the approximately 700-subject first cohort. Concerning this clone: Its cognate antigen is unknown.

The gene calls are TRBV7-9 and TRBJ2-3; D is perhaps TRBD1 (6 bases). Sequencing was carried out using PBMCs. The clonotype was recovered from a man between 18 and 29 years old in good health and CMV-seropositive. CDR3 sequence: CASSPNRDTTQYF. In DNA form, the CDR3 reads TGTGCCAGCAGCCCTAACCGGGACACAACGCAGTATTTT. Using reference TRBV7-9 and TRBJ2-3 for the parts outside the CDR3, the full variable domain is DTGVSQNPRHKITKRGQNVTFRCDPISEHNRLYWYRQTLGQGPEFLTYFQNEAQLEKSRLLSDRFSAERPKGSFSTLEIQRTEQGDSAMYLCASSPNRDTTQYFGPGTRLTVL.